This T cell receptor (beta chain) was sequenced for a study of OX40 agonist ivuxolimab in advanced cancers. The overall study: Ivuxolimab, an antibody that agonizes OX40 (CD134), was administered to the patients. Across the patients, intravenous ivuxolimab was delivered every 2 weeks at 0.01 to 10 mg/kg. Eligibility rules accepted prior anti-PD-1, anti-PD-L1 or anti-CTLA-4 therapy, and around 43% had some.

The repertoire was sequenced with immunoSEQ multiplex PCR; TCRdb's copy has only in-frame clones and lacks some. This table has more than 60,000 clones, more than 75% appearing once. General observations from the study: Doses of 0.1 to 3.0 mg/kg were accompanied by clonal expansion of CD4+ and CD8+ blood T cells by week 6.

V lost 2 bases to trimming and J lost 1 base, with 6 bases between them. This CDR3 is built from 13 residues. Germline assignment: CDR1 SGHRS and CDR2 YFSETQ. This clone occurred a few times. What it binds is not known. The TCR comes from an adult with an advanced solid tumor such as melanoma, head and neck, liver or kidney cancer. The sequences come from CD4+ or CD8+ T cells sorted from blood, collected in a trial of the OX40 agonist ivuxolimab. This chain connects TRBV5-1 to TRBJ1-1, with D unresolved. CDR3 loop: CASSFDPNTEAFF. The CDR3 DNA sequence: TGCGCCAGCAGCTTCGACCCGAACACTGAAGCTTTCTTT.